This entry describes one T cell receptor (beta chain). Repertoires were generated with immunoSEQ multiplex PCR, while TCRdb's copy carries only in-frame clones and drops some. This table holds approximately 79,000 clones, about 89% found once. These data come from a study of control samples from healthy donors and cancer patients. The CDR3 extends over 14 amino acids. Germline values: CDR1 MNHNY, CDR2 SVGAGI (reference sequence). V was clipped by 6 bases and J by 1 base, with 9 bases between them. This TCR derives from a man aged 45 to 65 in good health. The specimen sequenced was blood. The chain couples TRBV6-6 to TRBJ2-2, with D possibly matching TRBD1 (5 bases). The CDR3 region has the DNA TGTGCCAGCAGGGATCAGGGGAACACCGGGGAGCTGTTTTTT. As protein: CASRDQGNTGELFF.